This record covers a single TCR beta chain. The antigen is not known. It was version v3.0 of the immunoSEQ assay that was run at survey level. Produced via immunoSEQ multiplex PCR; TCRdb's table is partial and in-frame only. The sample lists about 39,000 clones, 70% to 90% seen once, with roughly 4% in the top ten. Germline V gives CDR1 SGHNT, CDR2 YENEEA. After removal of 5 bases from V and 8 bases from J, the junction contained 12 bases not matched to a gene. This CDR3 region has 15 residues. The sample belongs to a study of long-term antiretroviral therapy in people with HIV. Study conclusions and caveats: Subsequent to ART, diversity was augmented yet persisted below that of transplant donor controls. Regardless of time point, clones expanded before ART dominated the repertoire.

This clonotype was sampled from a woman in her fifties or sixties with HIV. Material: unsorted PBMCs, obtained 1.2 years after starting antiretroviral therapy. The chain is built from TRBV11-3 and TRBJ2-4, with 7 bases identical to TRBD1. CDR3 protein: CASSQGKGARDIQYF. The CDR3 coding sequence is TGTGCCAGCAGCCAGGGAAAGGGGGCAAGGGACATTCAGTACTTC.